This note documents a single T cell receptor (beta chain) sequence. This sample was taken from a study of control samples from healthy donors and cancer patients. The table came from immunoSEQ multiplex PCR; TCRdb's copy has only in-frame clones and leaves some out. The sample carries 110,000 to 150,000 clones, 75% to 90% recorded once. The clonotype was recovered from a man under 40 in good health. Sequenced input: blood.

CDR3 DNA: TGTGCCAGCAGTCCGTGGGTGGGTAGCTCCCCAGAGACCCAGTACTTC. This gives the protein CASSPWVGSSPETQYF. This chain connects TRBV7-2 to TRBJ2-5; D uncertain. The germline gives CDR1 SGHTA, CDR2 FQGNSA. The length of the CDR3 is 16 residues. V lost 6 bases, J lost 4 bases, and 21 bases lay in between.